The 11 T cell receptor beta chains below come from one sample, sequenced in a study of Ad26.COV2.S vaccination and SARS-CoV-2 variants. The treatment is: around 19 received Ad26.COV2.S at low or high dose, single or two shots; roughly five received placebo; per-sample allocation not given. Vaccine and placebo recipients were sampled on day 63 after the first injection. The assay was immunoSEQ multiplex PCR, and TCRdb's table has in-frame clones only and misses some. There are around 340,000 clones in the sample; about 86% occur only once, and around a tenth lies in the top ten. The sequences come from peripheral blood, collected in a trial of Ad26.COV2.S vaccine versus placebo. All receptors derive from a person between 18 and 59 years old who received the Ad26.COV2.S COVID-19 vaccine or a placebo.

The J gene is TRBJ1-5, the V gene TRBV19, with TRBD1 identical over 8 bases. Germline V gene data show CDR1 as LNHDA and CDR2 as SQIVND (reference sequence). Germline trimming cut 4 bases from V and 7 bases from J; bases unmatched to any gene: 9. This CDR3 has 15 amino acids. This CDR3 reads CASSRSGQVEQPQHF. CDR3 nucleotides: TGTGCCAGTAGTAGATCGGGACAGGTCGAGCAGCCCCAGCATTTT.

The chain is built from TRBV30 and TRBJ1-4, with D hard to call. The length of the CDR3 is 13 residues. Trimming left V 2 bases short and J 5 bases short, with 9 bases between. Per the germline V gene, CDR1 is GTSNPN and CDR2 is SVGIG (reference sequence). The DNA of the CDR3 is TGTGCCTGGAGTCGGCCAGACAATGAAAAACTGTTTTTT. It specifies CAWSRPDNEKLFF.

This CDR3 reads CASSPNPDRAGGELFF. As DNA, the CDR3 is TGTGCCAGCAGCCCCAACCCGGACAGGGCTGGCGGGGAGCTGTTTTTT. V and J are TRBV7-6 and TRBJ2-2; TRBD1 aligns across 8 bases. J was trimmed by 7 bases and V by 5 bases; bases with no gene match: 12. Germline loops: CDR1 SGHVS, CDR2 FNYEAQ. The CDR3 has 16 amino acids.

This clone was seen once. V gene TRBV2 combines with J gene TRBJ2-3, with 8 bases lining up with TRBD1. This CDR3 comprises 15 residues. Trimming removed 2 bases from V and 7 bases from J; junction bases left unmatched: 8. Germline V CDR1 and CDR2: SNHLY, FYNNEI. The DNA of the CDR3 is TGTGCCAGCAGTGAAACCGGGACAGGACAATATACGCAGTATTTT. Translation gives CASSETGTGQYTQYF.

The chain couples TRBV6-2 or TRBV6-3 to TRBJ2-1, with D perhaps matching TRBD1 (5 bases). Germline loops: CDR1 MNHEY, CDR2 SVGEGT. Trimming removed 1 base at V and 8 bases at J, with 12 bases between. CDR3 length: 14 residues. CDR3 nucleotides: TGTGCCAGCAGTTACTTGGGCAGGGTGGATGAGCAGTTCTTC. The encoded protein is CASSYLGRVDEQFF.

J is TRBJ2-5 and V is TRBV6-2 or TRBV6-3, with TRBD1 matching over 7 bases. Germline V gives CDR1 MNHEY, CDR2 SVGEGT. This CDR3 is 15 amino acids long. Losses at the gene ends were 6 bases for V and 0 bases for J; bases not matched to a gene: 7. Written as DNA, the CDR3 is TGTGCCAGCAGCCCCGGGACAGCGTACCAAGAGACCCAGTACTTC. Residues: CASSPGTAYQETQYF.

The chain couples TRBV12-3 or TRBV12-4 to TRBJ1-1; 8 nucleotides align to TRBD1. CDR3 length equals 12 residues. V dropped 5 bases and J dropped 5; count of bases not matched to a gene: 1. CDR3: CASSTGGTEAFF. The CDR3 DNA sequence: TGTGCCAGCAGTACAGGGGGTACTGAAGCTTTCTTT.

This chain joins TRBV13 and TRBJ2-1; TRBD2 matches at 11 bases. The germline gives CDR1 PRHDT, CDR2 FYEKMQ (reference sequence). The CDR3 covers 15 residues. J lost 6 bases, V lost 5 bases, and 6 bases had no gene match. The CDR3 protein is CASSLGLAGANEQFF. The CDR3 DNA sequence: TGTGCCAGCAGCCTCGGACTAGCGGGTGCCAATGAGCAGTTCTTC.

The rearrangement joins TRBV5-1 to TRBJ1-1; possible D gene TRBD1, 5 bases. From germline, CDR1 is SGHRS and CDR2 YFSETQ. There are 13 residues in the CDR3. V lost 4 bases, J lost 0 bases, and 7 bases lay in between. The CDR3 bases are TGCGCCAGCAGCCAGGGAATGAACACTGAAGCTTTCTTT. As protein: CASSQGMNTEAFF. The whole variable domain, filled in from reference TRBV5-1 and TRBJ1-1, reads KAGVTQTPRYLIKTRGQQVTLSCSPISGHRSVSWYQQTPGQGLQFLFEYFSETQRNKGNFPGRFSGRQFSNSRSEMNVSTLELGDSALYLCASSQGMNTEAFFGQGTRLTVV.

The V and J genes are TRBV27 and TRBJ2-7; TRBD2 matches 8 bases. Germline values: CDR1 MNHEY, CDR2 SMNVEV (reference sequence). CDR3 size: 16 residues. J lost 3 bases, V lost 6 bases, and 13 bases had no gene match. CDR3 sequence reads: CASSPYALAGGYEQYF. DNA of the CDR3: TGTGCCAGCAGCCCGTACGCACTTGCGGGGGGCTACGAGCAGTACTTC.

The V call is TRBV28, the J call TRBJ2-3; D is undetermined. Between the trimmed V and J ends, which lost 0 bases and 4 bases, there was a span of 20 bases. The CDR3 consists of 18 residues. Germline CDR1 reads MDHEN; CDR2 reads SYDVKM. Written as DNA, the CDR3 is TGTGCCAGCAGTTTATGGAGTGGAGCGCCGAGTATGGCAGATACGCAGTATTTT. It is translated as CASSLWSGAPSMADTQYF.